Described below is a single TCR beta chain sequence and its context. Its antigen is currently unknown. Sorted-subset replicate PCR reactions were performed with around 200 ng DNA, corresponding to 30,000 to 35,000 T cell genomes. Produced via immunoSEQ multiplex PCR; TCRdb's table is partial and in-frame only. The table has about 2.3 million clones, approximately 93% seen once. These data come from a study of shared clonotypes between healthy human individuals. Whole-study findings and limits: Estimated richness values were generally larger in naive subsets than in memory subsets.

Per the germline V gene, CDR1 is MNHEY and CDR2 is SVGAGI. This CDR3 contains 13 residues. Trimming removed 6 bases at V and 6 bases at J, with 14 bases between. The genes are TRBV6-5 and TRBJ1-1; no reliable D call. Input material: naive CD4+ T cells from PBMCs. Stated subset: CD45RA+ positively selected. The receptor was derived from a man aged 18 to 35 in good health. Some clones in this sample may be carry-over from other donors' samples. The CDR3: CASRPRPAAEAFF. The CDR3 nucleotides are TGTGCCAGCAGACCCCGCCCGGCGGCTGAAGCTTTCTTT.